The 5 T cell receptor beta chains reported below all come from one sample, sequenced in a study of PD-1 blockade in classical Hodgkin lymphoma. Clones were read by immunoSEQ multiplex PCR, and TCRdb kept only the in-frame ones, dropping some. The table records 15,000 or so clones, about 80% of them present only once. No patient escaped relapse after autologous stem cell transplantation, and brentuximab vedotin exposure varied. The sequencing here drew on peripheral blood mononuclear cells (PBMCs), taken at baseline. All receptors derive from a human donor with classical Hodgkin lymphoma.

The chain uses TRBV5-4 and TRBJ1-3, with 7 bases that match TRBD1. J was trimmed by 4 bases and V by 4 bases; bases with no gene match: 14. This CDR3 has 17 amino acids. From germline, CDR1 is SGHNT and CDR2 YYREEE (reference sequence). CDR3 protein: CASSHIPDRASGNTIYF. The CDR3 nucleotides read TGTGCCAGCAGCCACATCCCCGACAGGGCCTCAGGAAACACCATATATTTT.

The chain has TRBV7-6 and TRBJ2-5, with unresolved D. With 5 bases removed from V and 2 bases from J, the gap between germline ends came to 3 bases. The CDR3 spans 11 residues. The germline CDR1 and CDR2 sequences are SGHVS and FNYEAQ. The CDR3 nucleotides are TGTGCCAGCAGCCCGCAAGAGACCCAGTACTTC. Protein sequence: CASSPQETQYF. Together with reference TRBV7-6 and TRBJ2-5, the CDR3 gives the full variable domain: GAGVSQSPRYKVTKRGQDVALRCDPISGHVSLYWYRQALGQGPEFLTYFNYEAQQDKSGLPNDRFSAERPEGSISTLTIQRTEQRDSAMYRCASSPQETQYFGPGTRLLVL.

The J gene is TRBJ2-7, the V gene TRBV20-1, with TRBD1 as a possible D gene (5 bases). Germline values: CDR1 DFQATT, CDR2 SNEGSKA (reference sequence). Trimming removed 7 bases at V and 6 bases at J, with 13 bases between. The CDR3 totals 11 residues. The CDR3, as DNA: TGCAGTGGTCTGATTACAGGCGAGCAGTACTTC. Amino acids: CSGLITGEQYF.

The chain employs TRBV12-5 and TRBJ2-2; no firm D call. CDR3 length equals 13 residues. The germline V gene encodes CDR1 LGHNT and CDR2 FRNRAP. V was cut by 6 bases and J by 5 bases, with 10 bases left in between. This CDR3 reads CASGLTQTGELFF. The CDR3 bases are TGTGCTAGTGGCCTTACACAGACCGGGGAGCTGTTTTTT.

The V call is TRBV7-9, the J call TRBJ1-6; D gene uncertain. Trimming pared 1 base from V and 9 bases from J, leaving 10 bases between. CDR1 and CDR2 (germline): SEHNR, FQNEAQ (reference sequence). The CDR3 covers 14 residues. CDR3 sequence reads: CASSLGGDGSPLHF. CDR3 bases: TGTGCCAGCAGCTTAGGTGGGGATGGTTCACCCCTCCACTTT.